The 29 T cell receptor beta chains below come from one sample, sequenced in a study of T cell responses to AZD1222 COVID-19 vaccine. Method: immunoSEQ multiplex PCR; TCRdb's copy keeps in-frame clones and lacks some. The repertoire holds 150,000 to 200,000 clones, with approximately 93% as singletons. The sample consisted of peripheral blood, taken on day 0 of AZD1222 vaccination. All receptors come from an adult in good health.

This rearrangement joins TRBV11-2 to TRBJ2-7; 11 bases line up with TRBD2. The CDR3 is made up of 14 amino acids. CDR1 and CDR2 from the germline V gene are SGHAT and FQNNGV. V lost 6 bases and J lost 3; bases outside the gene matches: 4. CDR3: CASRTLAGGYEQYF. The CDR3 DNA reads TGTGCCAGCAGAACCCTAGCGGGGGGCTACGAGCAGTACTTC.

This chain connects TRBV3-1 (or the pseudogene TRBV3-2) to TRBJ2-1; TRBD1 aligns across 9 bases. Germline V gene sequence: CDR1 LGHDT, CDR2 YNNKEL (reference sequence). The CDR3 runs 15 residues. J gave up 8 bases and V 6 bases, and 11 bases lay outside the gene matches. CDR3: CASSYPGTGSDEQFF. Here the CDR3 DNA reads TGTGCCAGCAGTTACCCCGGGACAGGGTCGGATGAGCAGTTCTTC.

The chain carries TRBV5-4 and TRBJ2-1, with TRBD2 matching over 15 bases. The junction had 1 base not matched to a gene; V was cut back by 2 bases and J by 4 bases. Germline CDR1 and CDR2: SGHNT and YYREEE (reference sequence). This CDR3 region has 16 residues. CDR3 residues: CASSFGTSGGYNEQFF. CDR3 DNA sequence: TGTGCCAGCAGCTTTGGGACTAGCGGGGGGTACAATGAGCAGTTCTTC. The variable domain in full, with the rest retrieved from reference TRBV5-4 and TRBJ2-1, is ETGVTQSPTHLIKTRGQQVTLRCSSQSGHNTVSWYQQALGQGPQFIFQYYREEENGRGNFPPRFSGLQFPNYSSELNVNALELDDSALYLCASSFGTSGGYNEQFFGPGTRLTVL.

The table lists this clone with a count of one. This rearrangement joins TRBV18 to TRBJ1-2; tentative D call: TRBD1 (6 bases). The CDR3 totals 14 residues. Per germline, CDR1 KGHSH and CDR2 LQKENI. Trimming took off 4 bases at V and 4 bases at J, with 13 bases between the two ends. This CDR3 reads CASSRVTGGYGYTF. The DNA for the CDR3 is TGTGCCAGCTCACGCGTGACAGGCGGCTATGGCTACACCTTC.

The chain employs TRBV11-3 and TRBJ2-3, with D possibly being TRBD1 (6 bases). The V end was cut by 8 bases, the J end by 7 bases, with 13 bases between. The CDR3 is 12 amino acids. Germline V gene sequence: CDR1 SGHNT, CDR2 YENEEA. The CDR3, as DNA: TGTGCCAGCTCGGACAGTCCTTATACGCAGTATTTT. Translating it yields CASSDSPYTQYF.

This chain joins TRBV2 and TRBJ1-5; D is unresolved. This CDR3 is built from 14 residues. V gave up 7 bases and J gave up 3 bases, with 13 bases separating them. Germline-derived CDR1 and CDR2 are SNHLY and FYNNEI. The CDR3 nucleotides read TGTGCCAGCATCTTCGACCCTTACAATCAGCCCCAGCATTTT. Encoded protein: CASIFDPYNQPQHF. Full variable domain (rest looked up from reference TRBV2 and TRBJ1-5): EPEVTQTPSHQVTQMGQEVILRCVPISNHLYFYWYRQILGQKVEFLVSFYNNEISEKSEIFDDQFSVERPDGSNFTLKIRSTKLEDSAMYFCASIFDPYNQPQHFGDGTRLSIL.

V and J are TRBV18 and TRBJ1-2; D gene unclear. Germline lookup yields CDR1 KGHSH and CDR2 LQKENI. The CDR3 has 14 amino acids. V was shortened by 5 bases and J by 2 bases, with 12 bases between the two germline ends. The DNA for the CDR3 is TGTGCCAGCTCATCTACGTCTCTCAACTATGGCTACACCTTC. This encodes CASSSTSLNYGYTF.

This clone was seen a few times. The CDR3 sequence: CASSYVGEAFF. CDR3 DNA sequence: TGTGCCAGCAGTTACGTGGGGGAAGCTTTCTTT. The rearrangement links TRBV6-5 to TRBJ1-1; D is undetermined. V shed 2 bases and J shed 8 bases, with 6 bases lying between them. Germline V lookup: CDR1 MNHEY, CDR2 SVGAGI. The CDR3 contains 11 residues.

The chain recombines TRBV5-4 with TRBJ2-2; D gene unclear. Trimming cost V 0 bases and J 0 bases, with 3 bases left between them. The CDR3 is 14 residues long. CDR1 and CDR2 (germline): SGHNT, YYREEE (reference sequence). The CDR3 region has the DNA TGTGCCAGCAGCTTGGTACCGAACACCGGGGAGCTGTTTTTT. Translating it yields CASSLVPNTGELFF.

The chain employs TRBV27 and TRBJ2-7; possible D gene TRBD1, 5 bases. This CDR3 has 14 amino acids. Germline lookup yields CDR1 MNHEY and CDR2 SMNVEV (reference sequence). The V and J ends lost 4 bases and 2 bases respectively, with 12 bases between them. The CDR3 protein is CASSWGSGTYEQYF. The CDR3 coding sequence is TGTGCCAGCAGTTGGGGCTCAGGAACCTACGAGCAGTACTTC.

The J gene is TRBJ2-6, the V gene TRBV19; TRBD2 matches at 10 bases. V lost 8 bases to trimming and J lost 2 bases; unmatched junction nucleotides: 6. The CDR3 runs 16 residues. CDR1 is LNHDA and CDR2 is SQIVND in the germline V gene (reference sequence). In DNA form, the CDR3 reads TGTGCCAGTCAGCGGGAGGGCCTGCCTGGGGCCAACGTCCTGACTTTC. Translated, it gives CASQREGLPGANVLTF.

The chain employs TRBV19 and TRBJ2-7; TRBD2 aligns across 10 bases. Unmatched junction bases numbered 5, after V lost 6 bases and J lost 0 bases. The germline V gene encodes CDR1 LNHDA and CDR2 SQIVND (reference sequence). The CDR3 contains 15 residues. Written as DNA, the CDR3 is TGTGCCAGTAGCTCACTAGCGGGGCTCTCCTACGAGCAGTACTTC. Protein sequence: CASSSLAGLSYEQYF.

This clone has only one observation. V gene TRBV7-6 combines with J gene TRBJ2-5; 14 bases map to TRBD2. The CDR3 length is 16 residues. The germline V gene has CDR1 SGHVS and CDR2 FNYEAQ. Trimming removed 5 bases from V and 4 bases from J; junction bases left unmatched: 6. The CDR3 is CASSRGTSGSRETQYF. The CDR3 DNA is TGTGCCAGCAGCCGTGGGACTAGCGGGAGTCGAGAGACCCAGTACTTC.

The chain employs TRBV28 and TRBJ1-2; no firm D call. The length of the CDR3 is 13 residues. The V gene's germline CDR1 is MDHEN and CDR2 SYDVKM. The V and J ends lost 1 base and 3 bases respectively, with 6 bases between them. The CDR3 region has the DNA TGTGCCAGCAGTTTATACCAGGACTATGGCTACACCTTC. The encoded protein is CASSLYQDYGYTF.

The chain is built from TRBV6-1 and TRBJ1-2; the D is unclear. CDR3 length: 14 amino acids. CDR1 MNHNS and CDR2 SASEGT come from the germline V gene. The ends were cut back, 0 bases at V and 4 bases at J, with 9 bases in the middle. CDR3 sequence (DNA): TGTGCCAGCAGTGAAGCCCCTGTCTTCTATGGCTACACCTTC. It codes for CASSEAPVFYGYTF.

The V gene is TRBV7-9, the J gene TRBJ2-1; no reliable D call. The V and J ends lost 4 bases and 5 bases respectively, with 6 bases between them. CDR1 and CDR2 (germline): SEHNR, FQNEAQ (reference sequence). This CDR3 has 12 amino acids. The chain's CDR3 is CASSSTHNEQFF. The CDR3 nucleotides read TGTGCCAGCAGCTCCACCCACAATGAGCAGTTCTTC.

This clone occurred a few times. V is TRBV5-1 and J is TRBJ2-7; a possible D gene is TRBD1 (6 bases). The CDR3 has 14 amino acids. With 6 bases removed from V and 4 bases from J, the gap between germline ends came to 17 bases. CDR1 SGHRS and CDR2 YFSETQ come from the germline V gene. The CDR3 DNA sequence: TGCGCCAGCAATTCCAGGGGCTCTTCGTACGAGCAGTACTTC. Translating it yields CASNSRGSSYEQYF.

DNA for the CDR3: TGTGCCAGCAGCTTCTCAAGCGGCCGGACTGAAGCTTTCTTT. It translates to CASSFSSGRTEAFF. This rearrangement joins TRBV7-9 to TRBJ1-1; D is unclear. In germline, CDR1 is SEHNR, CDR2 FQNEAQ (reference sequence). Trimming stripped 3 bases from V and 5 bases from J, with 13 bases between. The CDR3 has 14 residues.

The gene calls are TRBV20-1 and TRBJ2-1, with a weak D call TRBD2 (5 bases). Trimming stripped 3 bases from V and 8 bases from J, with 17 bases between. Germline V gene data show CDR1 as DFQATT and CDR2 as SNEGSKA (reference sequence). This CDR3 contains 14 residues. CDR3 DNA: TGCAGTGCTAGTAAACCTGGGAGAACCCATGAGCAGTTCTTC. This gives the protein CSASKPGRTHEQFF.

The chain couples TRBV14 to TRBJ2-2; 9 bases match TRBD1. The CDR3 totals 15 residues. Unmatched junction bases numbered 7, after V lost 5 bases and J lost 6 bases. CDR1 is SGHDN, CDR2 FVKESK, per germline. The CDR3 reads CASSSGTGYPGELFF. CDR3 in DNA: TGTGCCAGCAGCTCCGGGACAGGGTACCCCGGGGAGCTGTTTTTT.

The V call is TRBV5-1, the J call TRBJ1-4, with D unresolved. The CDR3 contains 16 residues. V was shortened by 4 bases and J by 2 bases, with 15 bases between the two germline ends. Looked up from germline, CDR1 is SGHRS and CDR2 is YFSETQ. The CDR3 here is CASSPGRDPTNEKLFF. Written as DNA, the CDR3 is TGCGCCAGCAGCCCGGGTAGGGATCCCACTAATGAAAAACTGTTTTTT.

V is TRBV28 and J is TRBJ2-6; D is possibly TRBD1 (5 bases). Germline V gene lookup returns CDR1 MDHEN and CDR2 SYDVKM. Trimming removed 7 bases from V and 3 bases from J, with 13 bases in between. CDR3 length: 15 residues. CDR3 sequence reads: CASNSRGGGANVLTF. In DNA, the CDR3 is TGTGCCAGCAATTCTAGGGGTGGTGGGGCCAACGTCCTGACTTTC. Full variable domain (rest looked up from reference TRBV28 and TRBJ2-6): DVKVTQSSRYLVKRTGEKVFLECVQDMDHENMFWYRQDPGLGLRLIYFSYDVKMKEKGDIPEGYSVSREKKERFSLILESASTNQTSMYLCASNSRGGGANVLTFGAGSRLTVL.

The chain couples TRBV29-1 to TRBJ1-2; 7 nucleotides agree with TRBD1. V was clipped by 1 base and J by 7 bases; unmatched bases: 6. Looked up from germline, CDR1 is SQVTM and CDR2 is ANQGSEA. CDR3 size: 13 residues. In nucleotides, the CDR3 is TGCAGCGTTGAAGGGCAGGGGGTAGGTGGCTACACCTTC. Protein: CSVEGQGVGGYTF.

The chain recombines TRBV11-2 with TRBJ2-3; 8 bases are shared with TRBD1. Germline V gives CDR1 SGHAT, CDR2 FQNNGV. This CDR3 has 16 amino acids. Trimming removed 3 bases from V and 0 bases from J; junction bases left unmatched: 5. The CDR3 coding sequence is TGTGCCAGCAGCTTGGGACAGGCGGTAAGCACAGATACGCAGTATTTT. It translates to CASSLGQAVSTDTQYF.

The chain carries TRBV5-1 and TRBJ1-2; D call uncertain. The germline V gene has CDR1 SGHRS and CDR2 YFSETQ. V lost 9 bases to trimming and J lost 4 bases, with 16 bases between them. The CDR3 sequence is 13 residues long. CDR3 sequence reads: CATRGEASYGYTF. The CDR3 DNA is TGCGCCACCCGGGGAGAAGCCTCCTATGGCTACACCTTC.

The chain uses TRBV5-1 and TRBJ1-2; no clear D gene. Germline lookup yields CDR1 SGHRS and CDR2 YFSETQ. The CDR3 totals 13 residues. Between the trimmed V and J ends, which lost 1 base and 0 bases, there was a span of 4 bases. The DNA for the CDR3 is TGCGCCAGCAGCTTGACAGCTAACTATGGCTACACCTTC. Translating it yields CASSLTANYGYTF.

The chain is built from TRBV18 and TRBJ1-1; D is ambiguous. This CDR3 is 11 amino acids long. The germline V and J ends were trimmed by 3 bases and 10 bases, with 9 bases remaining between them. Germline-derived CDR1 and CDR2 are KGHSH and LQKENI. CDR3: CASSPDRGAFF. The CDR3 region has the DNA TGTGCCAGCTCACCCGACCGGGGAGCTTTCTTT.

The rearrangement links TRBV3-1 (or the pseudogene TRBV3-2) to TRBJ1-1; D not certain. With 4 bases removed from V and 11 bases from J, the gap between germline ends came to 20 bases. CDR1 LGHDT and CDR2 YNNKEL come from the germline V gene (reference sequence). The CDR3 has 14 amino acids. CDR3 residues: CASSPQRKNARAFF. The CDR3 region has the DNA TGTGCCAGCAGCCCTCAAAGAAAAAACGCGCGGGCTTTCTTT.

V is TRBV6-5 and J is TRBJ1-2, with D perhaps matching TRBD1 (6 bases). CDR1 is MNHEY, CDR2 SVGAGI, per germline. The CDR3 is 14 residues long. V was trimmed by 2 bases and J by 8 bases, leaving 15 bases between them. CDR3 in amino acids: CASSYGAGARGYTF. The CDR3 DNA sequence: TGTGCCAGCAGTTACGGGGCAGGGGCGCGCGGCTACACCTTC.